A selection of T cell receptor beta chains follows, all from one sample in a study of shared clonotypes between healthy human individuals. The table came from immunoSEQ multiplex PCR; TCRdb's copy has only in-frame clones and leaves some out. The top ten hold roughly 1.9% of the sample, which has 550,000 to 700,000 clones, around three quarters seen once. Sequenced sample: memory CD4+ T cells sorted from blood. These receptor sequences come from a woman aged 25-40 years in good health. The CDR3 runs from the conserved cysteine through the conserved F or W. D genes are given only for firm matches. The size entry is marked missing in some rows and otherwise reads once, few, many or a size class.

j_call clone_size v_call d_call cdr3_aa cdr3_nt
TRBJ2-7 once TRBV7-9 - CASSLNEGPYEQYF TGTGCCAGCAGCTTAAATGAGGGCCCCTACGAGCAGTACTTC
TRBJ2-7 many TRBV5-1 TRBD1 CASSLQGVGYEQYF TGCGCCAGCAGCCTTCAGGGGGTGGGCTACGAGCAGTACTTC
TRBJ1-5 - TRBV28 - CASKWGGAANQPQHF TGTGCCAGCAAATGGGGGGGGGCCGCCAATCAGCCCCAGCATTTT
TRBJ2-7 - TRBV5-1 - CASSFGSHYEQYF TGCGCCAGCAGCTTCGGATCGCACTACGAGCAGTACTTC
TRBJ2-1 - TRBV11-2 - CASSLNPDNEQFF TGTGCCAGCAGCCTAAACCCGGACAATGAGCAGTTCTTC
TRBJ2-5 - TRBV18 - CASSPGFGAETQYF TGTGCCAGCTCACCCGGGTTTGGCGCGGAGACCCAGTACTTC
TRBJ2-7 - TRBV7-2 - CASSPRDPYEQYF TGTGCCAGCAGCCCCCGGGACCCCTACGAGCAGTACTTC
TRBJ2-7 - TRBV5-4 - CASSVYAGSYEQYF TGTGCCAGCAGCGTATACGCCGGCTCCTACGAGCAGTACTTC
TRBJ2-1 - TRBV2 TRBD2 CASSLGTRGKGQFF TGTGCCAGCAGCCTCGGGACTAGGGGAAAGGGGCAGTTCTTC
TRBJ2-7 - TRBV5-4 - CASSLAGAPEQYF TGTGCCAGCAGCTTGGCGGGAGCACCCGAGCAGTACTTC
TRBJ2-3 - TRBV28 - CASSNGYTDTQYF TGTGCCAGCAGTAACGGATACACAGATACGCAGTATTTT
TRBJ2-7 - TRBV5-1 TRBD2 CASSSGLAGVNEQYF TGCGCCAGCAGCTCAGGACTAGCGGGAGTTAACGAGCAGTACTTC
TRBJ2-7 many TRBV15 TRBD2 CATSRGLAGGWDEQYF TGTGCCACCAGCAGGGGACTAGCGGGGGGTTGGGACGAGCAGTACTTC
TRBJ2-3 many TRBV9 - CASSVALASDTQYF TGTGCCAGCAGCGTAGCTCTAGCATCAGATACGCAGTATTTT
TRBJ2-7 - TRBV27 - CASRPTGPSSYEQYF TGTGCCAGCAGACCGACAGGTCCGAGCTCCTACGAGCAGTACTTC
TRBJ2-2 many TRBV7-6 - CASSKAGTNTGELFF TGTGCCAGCAGCAAAGCAGGGACGAACACCGGGGAGCTGTTTTTT
TRBJ1-6 once TRBV5-1 - CASSLAENSPLHF TGCGCCAGCAGCTTGGCTGAGAATTCACCCCTCCACTTT
TRBJ2-3 - TRBV19 TRBD1 CASSPGTGLADTQYF TGTGCCAGTAGTCCCGGGACAGGGTTGGCAGATACGCAGTATTTT
TRBJ2-7 - TRBV5-4 TRBD1 CASSRGQGSSYEQYF TGTGCCAGCAGCCGGGGACAGGGTAGCTCCTACGAGCAGTACTTC
TRBJ2-5 - TRBV6-5 TRBD1 CASSYDRGSETQYF TGTGCCAGCAGTTACGACAGGGGTTCGGAGACCCAGTACTTC
TRBJ2-7 once TRBV19 - CASSGRGGTYEQYF TGTGCCAGTAGTGGAAGGGGGGGCACCTACGAGCAGTACTTC
TRBJ2-1 - TRBV2 TRBD1 CASSADRGEGEQFF TGTGCCAGCAGTGCAGACAGGGGGGAAGGTGAGCAGTTCTTC